The following is a T cell receptor beta chain sequence with its context. The antigen remains unidentified. Lacking the conserved final phenylalanine or tryptophan, this CDR3 likely reflects a read error. Vbeta (60) and Jbeta (13) primers were used in the PCR. Data came from immunoSEQ multiplex PCR; TCRdb stores just in-frame clones and leaves some out. The data hold about 140,000 clones, with more than 70% observed a single time. This sample stems from a study of cytomegalovirus exposure and HLA in healthy donors. Study-level points and caveats: Data from an earlier analysis indicated that most TCR beta V segments were productive either about 90% or about 30% of the time. The study had only CMV serostatus as immune exposure information.

This CDR3 region has 13 residues. The germline gives CDR1 MDHEN, CDR2 SYDVKM. V lost 6 bases and J lost 6; bases outside the gene matches: 7. The specimen was PBMCs. The gene calls are TRBV28 and TRBJ1-2, with 7 positions matching TRBD1. The sequence came from a male donor in good health and CMV-seropositive. The CDR3 coding sequence is TGTGCCAGCAGCCAGGACAGGCGAGATGGCTACACCTCC. It translates to CASSQDRRDGYTS.